This TCR beta chain appears in the sequencing data of a study of OX40 agonist ivuxolimab in advanced cancers. Sequenced by immunoSEQ multiplex PCR; TCRdb stores in-frame clones only, minus some. The profile shows some 65,000 clones, about 90% of them singletons. This CDR3 region has 15 residues. Germline loops: CDR1 LNHDA, CDR2 SQIVND (reference sequence). The J segment lost 5 bases and the V segment lost 7 bases, leaving 6 bases of the junction unmatched. This clone was observed a few times. Material: CD4+ or CD8+ T cells sorted from blood, obtained in a trial of the OX40 agonist ivuxolimab. The chain has TRBV19 and TRBJ2-2; 11 bases align to TRBD1. The receptor was isolated from an adult with an advanced solid tumor such as melanoma, head and neck, liver or kidney cancer. DNA for the CDR3: TGTGCCAGTACCCGGACAGGGGGCGCAACCGGGGAGCTGTTTTTT. Its translation: CASTRTGGATGELFF.